A selection of T cell receptor beta chains follows, all from one sample in a study of blood T cell repertoires in COVID-19. Produced via immunoSEQ multiplex PCR; TCRdb's table is partial and in-frame only. The table records just under 300,000 clones, approximately 86% of them present only once. Sequences were obtained from peripheral blood. The source of these receptors is a man aged 65 to 85 with acute or convalescent COVID-19. Each CDR3 is given with its conserved first and last residue. Each record gives: V gene, D gene, clone size, J gene, CDR3 protein, CDR3 DNA. D genes are given only for firm matches. Size tells how often a clone was seen (once, few, many) or the class of an expanded clone, and some rows leave it out.

v_call: TRBV20-1
d_call: NA
clone_size: NA
j_call: TRBJ1-1
cdr3_aa: CSASLTGPQNTEAFF
cdr3_nt: TGCAGTGCTAGTCTGACGGGTCCTCAGAACACTGAAGCTTTCTTT

v_call: TRBV7-9
d_call: NA
clone_size: NA
j_call: TRBJ2-1
cdr3_aa: CASSFSSSYNEQFF
cdr3_nt: TGTGCCAGCAGCTTTTCCAGCTCCTACAATGAGCAGTTCTTC

v_call: TRBV28
d_call: NA
clone_size: NA
j_call: TRBJ1-5
cdr3_aa: CASSLRAQPQHF
cdr3_nt: TGTGCCAGCAGTTTAAGAGCACAGCCCCAGCATTTT

v_call: TRBV30
d_call: TRBD2
clone_size: many
j_call: TRBJ2-1
cdr3_aa: CAWAAGGFLGEQFF
cdr3_nt: TGTGCCTGGGCAGCGGGAGGGTTTTTGGGTGAGCAGTTCTTC

v_call: TRBV18
d_call: NA
clone_size: NA
j_call: TRBJ1-2
cdr3_aa: CASYPISGSSYTF
cdr3_nt: TGTGCCAGCTATCCGATCTCAGGTTCCAGCTACACCTTC

v_call: TRBV7-8
d_call: TRBD1
clone_size: NA
j_call: TRBJ1-4
cdr3_aa: CASSLDRGEKLFF
cdr3_nt: TGTGCCAGCAGCTTAGACAGGGGAGAAAAACTGTTTTTT

v_call: TRBV19
d_call: TRBD2
clone_size: NA
j_call: TRBJ2-7
cdr3_aa: CASSGGLSYEQYF
cdr3_nt: TGTGCCAGCTCGGGGGGTCTGTCCTACGAGCAGTACTTC

v_call: TRBV29-1
d_call: NA
clone_size: NA
j_call: TRBJ1-4
cdr3_aa: CSVEDTNRGEKLFF
cdr3_nt: TGCAGCGTTGAAGATACGAATAGAGGTGAAAAACTGTTTTTT

v_call: TRBV6-5
d_call: TRBD2
clone_size: once
j_call: TRBJ2-7
cdr3_aa: CASSRRSGGSYEQYF
cdr3_nt: TGTGCCAGCAGCCGACGCTCGGGAGGGAGCTACGAGCAGTACTTC

v_call: TRBV9
d_call: TRBD2
clone_size: once
j_call: TRBJ2-3
cdr3_aa: CASSVASGTQLDTQYF
cdr3_nt: TGTGCCAGCAGCGTGGCTAGCGGGACACAATTAGATACGCAGTATTTT

v_call: TRBV6-2/TRBV6-3
d_call: TRBD2
clone_size: NA
j_call: TRBJ2-7
cdr3_aa: CASSLTGTSGSYEQYF
cdr3_nt: TGTGCCAGCAGCCTAACCGGGACTAGCGGCTCCTACGAGCAGTACTTC

v_call: TRBV10-2
d_call: TRBD2
clone_size: NA
j_call: TRBJ2-3
cdr3_aa: CASSGGGTRAAQYF
cdr3_nt: TGCGCCAGCAGTGGGGGCGGGACTAGGGCCGCGCAGTATTTT

v_call: TRBV7-2
d_call: NA
clone_size: few
j_call: TRBJ1-2
cdr3_aa: CASSLYTNYGYTF
cdr3_nt: TGTGCCAGCAGCTTATACACTAACTATGGCTACACCTTC

v_call: TRBV25-1
d_call: TRBD1
clone_size: once
j_call: TRBJ1-4
cdr3_aa: CASGGTVNEKLFF
cdr3_nt: TGTGCCAGCGGTGGGACAGTGAATGAAAAACTGTTTTTT

v_call: TRBV7-6
d_call: NA
clone_size: NA
j_call: TRBJ1-2
cdr3_aa: CASSPGFGYGYTF
cdr3_nt: TGTGCCAGCAGTCCAGGGTTCGGATATGGCTACACCTTC

v_call: TRBV7-3
d_call: NA
clone_size: NA
j_call: TRBJ1-1
cdr3_aa: CASSLSGGSTEAFF
cdr3_nt: TGTGCCAGCAGCTTATCTGGGGGGAGCACTGAAGCTTTCTTT

v_call: TRBV18
d_call: TRBD1
clone_size: NA
j_call: TRBJ1-5
cdr3_aa: CASSWTGGNQPQHF
cdr3_nt: TGTGCCAGCTCATGGACAGGGGGGAATCAGCCCCAGCATTTT

v_call: TRBV6-2/TRBV6-3
d_call: NA
clone_size: NA
j_call: TRBJ1-2
cdr3_aa: CASSTNQGNYGYTF
cdr3_nt: TGTGCCAGCAGTACGAACCAGGGGAACTATGGCTACACCTTC

v_call: TRBV4-3
d_call: NA
clone_size: once
j_call: TRBJ2-4
cdr3_aa: CASSQEVTNGRVQYF
cdr3_nt: TGCGCCAGCAGCCAAGAAGTAACGAACGGGAGAGTTCAGTACTTC

v_call: TRBV5-1
d_call: TRBD1
clone_size: NA
j_call: TRBJ2-1
cdr3_aa: CASSLGGTGSNEQFF
cdr3_nt: TGCGCCAGCAGCTTGGGGGGGACAGGGTCCAATGAGCAGTTCTTC

v_call: TRBV2
d_call: NA
clone_size: NA
j_call: TRBJ2-3
cdr3_aa: CASSVLTGGTQYF
cdr3_nt: TGTGCCAGCAGTGTTCTAACCGGGGGTACGCAGTATTTT

v_call: TRBV7-6
d_call: NA
clone_size: NA
j_call: TRBJ2-2
cdr3_aa: CASSLEGVDTGELFF
cdr3_nt: TGTGCCAGCAGCTTAGAAGGGGTGGACACCGGGGAGCTGTTTTTT

v_call: TRBV5-4
d_call: NA
clone_size: NA
j_call: TRBJ2-2
cdr3_aa: CASSQAQGRNGELFF
cdr3_nt: TGTGCCAGCAGCCAAGCCCAGGGGCGGAACGGGGAGCTGTTTTTT

v_call: TRBV30
d_call: TRBD2
clone_size: NA
j_call: TRBJ2-1
cdr3_aa: CAWALSGGANEQFF
cdr3_nt: TGTGCCTGGGCCCTTAGCGGGGGGGCCAATGAGCAGTTCTTC

v_call: TRBV3-1/TRBV3-2
d_call: NA
clone_size: NA
j_call: TRBJ2-4
cdr3_aa: CASSPGNRLAKNIQYF
cdr3_nt: TGTGCCAGCAGCCCGGGTAATAGGCTAGCCAAAAACATTCAGTACTTC

v_call: TRBV20-1
d_call: NA
clone_size: NA
j_call: TRBJ2-1
cdr3_aa: CSASRGAYNEQFF
cdr3_nt: TGCAGTGCTAGTCGGGGAGCCTACAATGAGCAGTTCTTC

v_call: TRBV28
d_call: NA
clone_size: NA
j_call: TRBJ2-7
cdr3_aa: CASSPKYEQYF
cdr3_nt: TGTGCCAGCAGCCCTAAGTACGAGCAGTACTTC

v_call: TRBV24-1
d_call: TRBD2
clone_size: NA
j_call: TRBJ2-1
cdr3_aa: CATSDGGIYNEQFF
cdr3_nt: TGTGCCACCAGTGACGGGGGGATCTACAATGAGCAGTTCTTC

v_call: TRBV5-4
d_call: TRBD1
clone_size: few
j_call: TRBJ1-1
cdr3_aa: CASSPSTGFNTEAFF
cdr3_nt: TGTGCCAGCAGCCCTTCGACAGGGTTTAACACTGAAGCTTTCTTT

v_call: TRBV10-3
d_call: NA
clone_size: NA
j_call: TRBJ1-2
cdr3_aa: CAIREDRRYGYTF
cdr3_nt: TGTGCCATCAGGGAAGACAGGCGCTATGGCTACACCTTC

v_call: TRBV6-5
d_call: TRBD1
clone_size: few
j_call: TRBJ1-5
cdr3_aa: CASSYSQGAGQPQHF
cdr3_nt: TGTGCCAGCAGTTACTCGCAGGGGGCTGGGCAGCCCCAGCATTTT

v_call: TRBV7-8
d_call: NA
clone_size: NA
j_call: TRBJ2-7
cdr3_aa: CASSLGARPLSYEQYF
cdr3_nt: TGTGCCAGCAGCTTAGGGGCCAGACCCCTCTCCTACGAGCAGTACTTC

v_call: TRBV27
d_call: NA
clone_size: NA
j_call: TRBJ2-7
cdr3_aa: CASKRQTVSGYEYEQYF
cdr3_nt: TGTGCCAGCAAGCGACAGACCGTAAGCGGGTACGAGTACGAGCAGTACTTC

v_call: TRBV7-2
d_call: NA
clone_size: NA
j_call: TRBJ2-1
cdr3_aa: CASSPPGLRTSNEQFF
cdr3_nt: TGTGCCAGCAGCCCGCCCGGACTAAGGACCTCCAATGAGCAGTTCTTC

v_call: TRBV18
d_call: NA
clone_size: few
j_call: TRBJ1-5
cdr3_aa: CASSPAREGQPQHF
cdr3_nt: TGTGCCAGCTCACCAGCCAGGGAAGGTCAGCCCCAGCATTTT

v_call: TRBV18
d_call: TRBD2
clone_size: NA
j_call: TRBJ2-5
cdr3_aa: CASSPDGLAGETQYF
cdr3_nt: TGTGCCAGCTCCCCAGACGGACTAGCGGGAGAGACCCAGTACTTC

v_call: TRBV7-2
d_call: TRBD2
clone_size: NA
j_call: TRBJ2-7
cdr3_aa: CASSSPSSGSRYEQYF
cdr3_nt: TGTGCCAGCAGCTCACCCTCTAGCGGGAGCAGGTACGAGCAGTACTTC

v_call: TRBV7-2
d_call: TRBD1
clone_size: NA
j_call: TRBJ2-5
cdr3_aa: CASSPQGYQETQYF
cdr3_nt: TGTGCCAGCAGCCCACAGGGGTACCAAGAGACCCAGTACTTC

v_call: TRBV5-8
d_call: TRBD2
clone_size: NA
j_call: TRBJ2-3
cdr3_aa: CASSLGLAGTDTQYF
cdr3_nt: TGTGCCAGCAGCTTGGGACTAGCGGGAACAGATACGCAGTATTTT

v_call: TRBV27
d_call: NA
clone_size: NA
j_call: TRBJ2-1
cdr3_aa: CASSLLRESSYNEQFF
cdr3_nt: TGTGCCAGCAGTTTATTGAGGGAGAGCTCCTACAATGAGCAGTTCTTC

v_call: TRBV9
d_call: TRBD1
clone_size: NA
j_call: TRBJ1-6
cdr3_aa: CASSPLQGANSPLHF
cdr3_nt: TGTGCCAGCAGCCCCCTCCAGGGGGCTAATTCACCCCTCCACTTT

v_call: TRBV6-2/TRBV6-3
d_call: TRBD2
clone_size: NA
j_call: TRBJ2-5
cdr3_aa: CASSYSGAGETQYF
cdr3_nt: TGTGCCAGCAGTTATAGCGGGGCCGGGGAGACCCAGTACTTC

v_call: TRBV9
d_call: NA
clone_size: NA
j_call: TRBJ2-1
cdr3_aa: CASSPAPNNNEQFF
cdr3_nt: TGTGCCAGCAGCCCCGCGCCGAATAACAATGAGCAGTTCTTC

v_call: TRBV3-1/TRBV3-2
d_call: TRBD2
clone_size: once
j_call: TRBJ2-3
cdr3_aa: CASSPLAGALTDTQYF
cdr3_nt: TGTGCCAGCAGCCCCCTAGCGGGGGCCCTCACAGATACGCAGTATTTT

v_call: TRBV7-2
d_call: NA
clone_size: NA
j_call: TRBJ2-5
cdr3_aa: CASSSTSVGRETQYF
cdr3_nt: TGTGCCAGCAGCTCGACGTCGGTCGGCAGGGAGACCCAGTACTTC

v_call: TRBV19
d_call: NA
clone_size: few
j_call: TRBJ1-6
cdr3_aa: CASTSTPTANSPLHF
cdr3_nt: TGTGCCAGTACCTCTACCCCGACAGCTAATTCACCCCTCCACTTT

v_call: TRBV5-1
d_call: NA
clone_size: NA
j_call: TRBJ2-7
cdr3_aa: CASSLSSGQPWEQYF
cdr3_nt: TGCGCCAGCAGCTTGTCGTCAGGCCAACCCTGGGAGCAGTACTTC

v_call: TRBV7-9
d_call: NA
clone_size: NA
j_call: TRBJ1-2
cdr3_aa: CASSHNYGYTF
cdr3_nt: TGTGCCAGCAGTCATAACTATGGCTACACCTTC

v_call: TRBV5-6
d_call: NA
clone_size: NA
j_call: TRBJ2-5
cdr3_aa: CASSGWAARQETQYF
cdr3_nt: TGTGCCAGCAGCGGATGGGCCGCTCGGCAAGAGACCCAGTACTTC

v_call: TRBV5-6
d_call: TRBD2
clone_size: once
j_call: TRBJ2-1
cdr3_aa: CASSVSGNDNEQFF
cdr3_nt: TGTGCCAGCAGCGTTAGCGGGAATGACAATGAGCAGTTCTTC

v_call: TRBV2
d_call: NA
clone_size: NA
j_call: TRBJ1-6
cdr3_aa: CASSVEGRESPLHF
cdr3_nt: TGTGCCAGCAGTGTGGAGGGGAGGGAGTCACCCCTCCACTTT

v_call: TRBV28
d_call: TRBD1
clone_size: NA
j_call: TRBJ2-5
cdr3_aa: CASSAPGDRGSQTQYF
cdr3_nt: TGTGCCAGCAGTGCTCCTGGGGACAGGGGTTCGCAGACCCAGTACTTC